The 25 T cell receptor beta chains given below trace back to one sample, sequenced in a study of blood T cell repertoires in COVID-19. Some clones are missing from TCRdb's copy, which holds only in-frame ones; the method was immunoSEQ multiplex PCR. Of hundreds of thousands of clones in the sample, around nine tenths are singletons; the top ten hold roughly 1.6%. The sample was PBMCs or T cells enriched from blood (not recorded which). The receptors come from a woman aged 50 to 60 who had recovered from COVID-19.

The chain couples TRBV7-8 to TRBJ2-7; 9 nucleotides line up with TRBD2. V dropped 3 bases and J dropped 5; count of bases not matched to a gene: 5. The germline gives CDR1 SGHVS, CDR2 FQNEAQ. CDR3 length: 14 amino acids. CDR3 bases: TGTGCCAGCAGCTTTCTAGCGGGGTTAGACGAGCAGTACTTC. Amino acids: CASSFLAGLDEQYF.

This rearrangement joins TRBV5-1 to TRBJ2-3; D is unclear. The V gene's germline CDR1 is SGHRS and CDR2 YFSETQ. There are 11 residues in the CDR3. The germline V and J ends were trimmed by 4 bases and 6 bases, with 6 bases remaining between them. The CDR3 coding sequence is TGCGCCAGCAGCCTATGGGATACGCAGTATTTT. Encoded protein: CASSLWDTQYF.

A single count supports this clone. The rearrangement joins TRBV24-1 to TRBJ1-2; 11 bases are shared with TRBD1. This CDR3 comprises 13 residues. Trimming cost V 11 bases and J 7 bases; bases outside gene matches: 8. The germline V gene encodes CDR1 KGHDR and CDR2 SFDVKD. This chain's CDR3 is CAIGQGAIGGYTF. The CDR3 bases are TGTGCCATCGGACAGGGGGCTATCGGTGGCTACACCTTC.

The chain uses TRBV30 and TRBJ1-2, with D possibly being TRBD1 (5 bases). Germline CDR1 reads GTSNPN; CDR2 reads SVGIG (reference sequence). Trimming stripped 6 bases from V and 4 bases from J, with 15 bases between. The CDR3 runs 13 residues. The chain's CDR3 is CACDHGHSYGYTF. The CDR3 DNA follows: TGTGCCTGCGACCATGGACATAGCTATGGCTACACCTTC.

This chain joins TRBV6-6 and TRBJ1-5; TRBD1 agrees at 8 bases. CDR1 and CDR2 (germline): MNHNY, SVGAGI (reference sequence). CDR3 size: 15 residues. Trimming took 6 bases from V and 4 from J; bases not matched to a gene: 8. The CDR3 sequence is CASSKGTGANQPQHF. The CDR3 DNA follows: TGTGCCAGCAGCAAAGGGACAGGAGCTAATCAGCCCCAGCATTTT.

The chain joins TRBV6-2 or TRBV6-3 to TRBJ2-1, with a weak D call TRBD1 (6 bases). The CDR3 sequence is 11 residues long. Trimming took off 5 bases at V and 9 bases at J, with 8 bases between the two ends. Germline V gene sequence: CDR1 MNHEY, CDR2 SVGEGT. The DNA of the CDR3 is TGTGCCAGCAGTCAGGGGCGTGAGCAGTTCTTC. Encoded protein: CASSQGREQFF.

This clone showed up just a few times. This chain uses TRBV7-9 with TRBJ1-1; maybe TRBD1 (5 bases). Trimming removed 2 bases from V and 3 bases from J, with 7 bases in between. The germline V gene has CDR1 SEHNR and CDR2 FQNEAQ (reference sequence). There are 13 residues in the CDR3. The CDR3 is CASSLLQDTEAFF. The CDR3 coding sequence is TGTGCCAGCAGCTTATTACAGGACACTGAAGCTTTCTTT. Based on the CDR3 plus reference TRBV7-9 and TRBJ1-1, the full variable domain is DTGVSQNPRHKITKRGQNVTFRCDPISEHNRLYWYRQTLGQGPEFLTYFQNEAQLEKSRLLSDRFSAERPKGSFSTLEIQRTEQGDSAMYLCASSLLQDTEAFFGQGTRLTVV.

Comments on this clone: Different DNA sequences within this sample yield the same CDR3. The gene calls are TRBV5-1 and TRBJ2-5; D possibly corresponds to TRBD2 (6 bases). This CDR3 region has 15 residues. Looked up from germline, CDR1 is SGHRS and CDR2 is YFSETQ. V lost 3 bases, J lost 4 bases, and 16 bases lay in between. The CDR3 reads CASSSGTKGGETQYF. The CDR3, as DNA: TGCGCCAGCAGCTCTGGGACCAAGGGAGGAGAGACCCAGTACTTC.

V gene TRBV11-2 combines with J gene TRBJ1-4; 12 bases are a match to TRBD1. J was trimmed by 0 bases and V by 2 bases; bases with no gene match: 4. CDR3 length: 18 residues. Germline V lookup: CDR1 SGHAT, CDR2 FQNNGV. The chain's CDR3 is CASSLRGTGGATNEKLFF. CDR3 DNA: TGTGCCAGCAGCTTAAGGGGGACAGGGGGCGCAACTAATGAAAAACTGTTTTTT.

The V gene is TRBV10-3, the J gene TRBJ2-2, with 7 bases matching TRBD2. The CDR3 extends over 15 amino acids. Germline assignment: CDR1 ENHRY and CDR2 SYGVKD. Trimming cost V 3 bases and J 4 bases; bases outside gene matches: 5. The CDR3 protein is CAISELSGATGELFF. DNA of the CDR3: TGTGCCATCAGTGAATTGAGCGGGGCCACCGGGGAGCTGTTTTTT.

The V and J genes are TRBV28 and TRBJ1-5; possible D gene TRBD1, 5 bases. Trimming took off 6 bases at V and 4 bases at J, with 16 bases between the two ends. Germline V lookup: CDR1 MDHEN, CDR2 SYDVKM. The CDR3 has 15 amino acids. This chain's CDR3 is CASSDKGSWNQPQHF. In DNA, the CDR3 is TGTGCCAGCAGCGATAAGGGGTCCTGGAATCAGCCCCAGCATTTT.

There are many counts of this clone. J is TRBJ1-2 and V is TRBV7-2, with 7 bases aligning to TRBD1. After removal of 5 bases from V and 6 bases from J, the junction contained 12 bases not matched to a gene. The CDR3 runs to 15 residues. Germline lookup yields CDR1 SGHTA and CDR2 FQGNSA. CDR3 region: CASSLIPGQWDGYTF. The CDR3 nucleotides read TGTGCCAGCAGCCTCATCCCGGGACAGTGGGATGGCTACACCTTC.

This chain uses TRBV3-1 (or the pseudogene TRBV3-2) with TRBJ2-2, with 7 bases fitting TRBD1. Trimming took 4 bases from V and 4 from J; bases not matched to a gene: 6. This CDR3 is 15 amino acids long. Germline CDR1 LGHDT, CDR2 YNNKEL (reference sequence). The CDR3 nucleotides are TGTGCCAGCAGCCTGAGGGGGCCGGTCACCGGGGAGCTGTTTTTT. Its translation: CASSLRGPVTGELFF.

The genes are TRBV21-1 and TRBJ1-3; whether TRBD1, the table's D call, matches the DNA was not checked. TRBV21-1 is a pseudogene segment. The CDR3 runs to 14 residues. The DNA of the CDR3 is TGTGCCAGCAGCAAACAGGGGCCCGGAAACACCATATATTTT. This codes for CASSKQGPGNTIYF.

The rearrangement joins TRBV28 to TRBJ2-2; 7 positions agree with TRBD2. Germline CDR1 MDHEN, CDR2 SYDVKM. The CDR3 runs to 15 residues. V was pared by 3 bases and J by 0 bases, with 1 base of the junction left unmatched. CDR3 sequence: CASSLLAANTGELFF. The CDR3 DNA follows: TGTGCCAGCAGTTTGCTAGCGGCGAACACCGGGGAGCTGTTTTTT.

V gene TRBV27 combines with J gene TRBJ2-3; 8 nucleotides align to TRBD1. The CDR3 is made up of 13 amino acids. Trimming removed 5 bases from V and 8 bases from J; junction bases left unmatched: 6. CDR1 is MNHEY, CDR2 SMNVEV, per germline (reference sequence). DNA of the CDR3: TGTGCCAGCAGTCGGGACAGGAGTGGTACGCAGTATTTT. Protein: CASSRDRSGTQYF.

The chain recombines TRBV6-5 with TRBJ1-1; tentatively, D is TRBD1 (5 bases). CDR1 and CDR2 (germline): MNHEY, SVGAGI. The CDR3 totals 13 residues. Trimming pared 6 bases from V and 8 bases from J, leaving 16 bases between. DNA for the CDR3: TGTGCCAGCAGCCTCGGGGGGTACTCCGAAGCTTTCTTT. Translation gives CASSLGGYSEAFF.

This chain uses TRBV30 with TRBJ2-1; 10 bases match TRBD2. This CDR3 region has 14 residues. CDR1 and CDR2 (germline): GTSNPN, SVGIG (reference sequence). V gave up 5 bases and J gave up 5 bases; unmatched junction bases: 6. The CDR3 nucleotides are TGTGCCTGGTCGACTAGCGGGTCCCACAATGAGCAGTTCTTC. As protein: CAWSTSGSHNEQFF. Filled out from reference TRBV30 and TRBJ2-1, the complete variable domain reads SQTIHQWPATLVQPVGSPLSLECTVEGTSNPNLYWYRQAAGRGLQLLFYSVGIGQISSEVPQNLSASRPQDRQFILSSKKLLLSDSGFYLCAWSTSGSHNEQFFGPGTRLTVL.

V usage is TRBV7-3 and J usage is TRBJ1-1, with D perhaps matching TRBD1 (6 bases). The CDR3 is 14 amino acids. Germline V gene data show CDR1 as SGHTA and CDR2 as FQGTGA. V was shortened by 0 bases and J by 8 bases, with 13 bases between the two germline ends. CDR3 sequence (DNA): TGTGCCAGCAGCTTAACGGCTCGGGGGGCCGAAGCTTTCTTT. This sequence encodes CASSLTARGAEAFF.

V usage is TRBV11-2 and J usage is TRBJ1-2, with TRBD1 matching 7 bases. V was pared by 5 bases and J by 0 bases, with 9 bases of the junction left unmatched. Per the germline V gene, CDR1 is SGHAT and CDR2 is FQNNGV. This CDR3 spans 16 amino acids. For the CDR3, the DNA is TGTGCCAGCAGCCGACAGGGTTGGGGCCCTAACTATGGCTACACCTTC. Residues: CASSRQGWGPNYGYTF.

The gene calls are TRBV7-9 and TRBJ1-1; TRBD1 aligns across 8 bases. Germline CDR1 and CDR2: SEHNR and FQNEAQ (reference sequence). The junction had 12 bases not matched to a gene; V was cut back by 2 bases and J by 4 bases. CDR3 length equals 17 residues. CDR3 sequence reads: CASSLITDRGFGTEAFF. Written as DNA, the CDR3 is TGTGCCAGCAGCTTAATAACCGACAGGGGATTTGGCACTGAAGCTTTCTTT.

This clone was observed a few times. The rearrangement joins TRBV2 to TRBJ2-3, with 10 bases that match TRBD2. The CDR3 has 16 residues. The ends lost 8 bases at V and 4 bases at J; junction bases unmatched: 12. Looked up from germline, CDR1 is SNHLY and CDR2 is FYNNEI. The CDR3 DNA reads TGTGCCAGCCTCAACCGAGCGGGAGGGCCCGCAGATACGCAGTATTTT. This sequence encodes CASLNRAGGPADTQYF. Using reference TRBV2 and TRBJ2-3 for the parts outside the CDR3, the full variable domain is EPEVTQTPSHQVTQMGQEVILRCVPISNHLYFYWYRQILGQKVEFLVSFYNNEISEKSEIFDDQFSVERPDGSNFTLKIRSTKLEDSAMYFCASLNRAGGPADTQYFGPGTRLTVL.

This clone was observed a single time. The rearrangement links TRBV7-9 to TRBJ1-2; a weak D match, TRBD1 (5 bases). The CDR3 has 15 amino acids. Trimming removed 3 bases at V and 5 bases at J, with 16 bases between. CDR1 SEHNR and CDR2 FQNEAQ come from the germline V gene (reference sequence). Written as DNA, the CDR3 is TGTGCCAGCAGCTTTACAGGCGGGGGTGTATATGGCTACACCTTC. Amino acids: CASSFTGGGVYGYTF.

V usage is TRBV5-4 and J usage is TRBJ1-1, with no clear D. V was shortened by 4 bases and J by 6 bases, with 22 bases between the two germline ends. Germline V gene lookup returns CDR1 SGHNT and CDR2 YYREEE (reference sequence). The CDR3 has 16 residues. DNA of the CDR3: TGTGCCAGCAGCATGAGCTGGGGAGACTCGGTCGCTGAAGCTTTCTTT. This gives the protein CASSMSWGDSVAEAFF.

The genes are TRBV5-6 and TRBJ2-1; D not certain. This CDR3 has 15 residues. Trimming left V 4 bases short and J 1 base short, with 12 bases between. Germline CDR1 is SGHDT and CDR2 is YYEEEE. CDR3 protein: CASSPLTDSYNEQFF. The CDR3 DNA reads as TGTGCCAGCAGCCCCCTTACAGATTCCTACAATGAGCAGTTCTTC. Using reference TRBV5-6 and TRBJ2-1 for the parts outside the CDR3, the full variable domain is DAGVTQSPTHLIKTRGQQVTLRCSPKSGHDTVSWYQQALGQGPQFIFQYYEEEERQRGNFPDRFSGHQFPNYSSELNVNALLLGDSALYLCASSPLTDSYNEQFFGPGTRLTVL.